Listed here is a single T cell receptor (beta chain). This table comes from immunoSEQ multiplex PCR, and its TCRdb copy is limited to in-frame clones, with some not included. Of about 110,000 clones listed, around nine tenths are singletons. The sample belongs to a study of control samples from healthy donors and cancer patients. The CDR3 covers 12 residues. Germline V lookup: CDR1 MNHEY, CDR2 SVGEGT. The ends were cut back, 5 bases at V and 2 bases at J, with 5 bases in the middle. The sequence derives from a woman between 45 and 60 years old in good health. The sample comprised blood. The rearrangement links TRBV6-2 or TRBV6-3 to TRBJ2-3, with unresolved D. CDR3 protein: CASSHPTDTQYF. CDR3 nucleotides: TGTGCCAGCAGTCATCCCACAGATACGCAGTATTTT.